This TCR beta chain was documented in a study of T cell responses to AZD1222 COVID-19 vaccine. Pooling covered second doses at about 4 or about 12 weeks. With V trimmed by 2 bases and J by 2 bases, 5 bases remained unmatched. Germline V gene sequence: CDR1 MNHEY, CDR2 SVGAGI. This CDR3 contains 15 residues. The protocol was immunoSEQ multiplex PCR, while the TCRdb copy is restricted to in-frame clones and leaves out a portion. The sample has 110,000 to 150,000 clones, just over 90% seen once. Study findings and constraints: Spike-spanning, vaccine-associated CD4 TCRs were dominant at 160-218 and 743-854.

About this clone: Its target is unknown.

Sequencing used peripheral blood, obtained 28 days after the second AZD1222 dose. The source of this sequence is an adult who received the AZD1222 COVID-19 vaccine. The chain has TRBV6-5 and TRBJ2-7; 8 bases map to TRBD1. The CDR3 nucleotides read TGTGCCAGCAGTTACGCGGACAGGGAAACCTACGAGCAGTACTTC. It encodes CASSYADRETYEQYF.